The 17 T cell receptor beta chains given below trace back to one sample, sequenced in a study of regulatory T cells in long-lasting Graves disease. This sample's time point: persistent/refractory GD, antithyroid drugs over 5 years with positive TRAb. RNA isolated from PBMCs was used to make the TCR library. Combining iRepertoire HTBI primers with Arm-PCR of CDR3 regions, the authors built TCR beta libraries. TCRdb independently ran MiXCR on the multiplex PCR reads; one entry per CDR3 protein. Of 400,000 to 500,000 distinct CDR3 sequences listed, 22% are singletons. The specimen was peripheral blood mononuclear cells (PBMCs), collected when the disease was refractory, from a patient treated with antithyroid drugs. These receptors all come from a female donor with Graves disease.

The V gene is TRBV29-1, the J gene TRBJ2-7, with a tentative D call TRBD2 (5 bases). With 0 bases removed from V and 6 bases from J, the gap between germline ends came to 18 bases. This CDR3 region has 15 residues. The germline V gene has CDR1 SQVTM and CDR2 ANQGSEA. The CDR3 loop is CSVEDWGGGPGEQYF. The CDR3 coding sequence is TGCAGCGTTGAAGACTGGGGTGGAGGACCGGGCGAGCAGTACTTC.

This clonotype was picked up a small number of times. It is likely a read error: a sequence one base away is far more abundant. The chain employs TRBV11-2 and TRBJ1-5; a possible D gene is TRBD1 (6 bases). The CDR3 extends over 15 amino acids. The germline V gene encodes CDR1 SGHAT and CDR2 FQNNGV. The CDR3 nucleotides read TGTGCCGGCAGCTTAGCCAGGGACAACAATCAGCCCCAGCATTTT. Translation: CAGSLARDNNQPQHF.

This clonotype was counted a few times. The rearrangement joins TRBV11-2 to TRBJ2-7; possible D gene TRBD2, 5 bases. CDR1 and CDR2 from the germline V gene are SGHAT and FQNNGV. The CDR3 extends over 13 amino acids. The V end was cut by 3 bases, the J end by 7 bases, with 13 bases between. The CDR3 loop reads CASSFETWEEQYF. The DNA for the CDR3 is TGTGCCAGCAGCTTTGAAACCTGGGAGGAGCAGTACTTC.

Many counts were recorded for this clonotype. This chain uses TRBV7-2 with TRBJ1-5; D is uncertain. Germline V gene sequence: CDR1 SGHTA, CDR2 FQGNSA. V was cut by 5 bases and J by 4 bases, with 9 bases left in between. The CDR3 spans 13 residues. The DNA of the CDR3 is TGTGCCAGCAGCCAGATCGGTAATCAGCCCCAGCATTTT. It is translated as CASSQIGNQPQHF.

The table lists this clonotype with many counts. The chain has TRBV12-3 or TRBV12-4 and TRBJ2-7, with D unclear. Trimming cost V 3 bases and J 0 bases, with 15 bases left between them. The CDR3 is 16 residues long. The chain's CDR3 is CASSFAGGLLSYEQYF. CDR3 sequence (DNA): TGTGCCAGCAGTTTTGCTGGCGGTTTGCTCTCCTACGAGCAGTACTTC.

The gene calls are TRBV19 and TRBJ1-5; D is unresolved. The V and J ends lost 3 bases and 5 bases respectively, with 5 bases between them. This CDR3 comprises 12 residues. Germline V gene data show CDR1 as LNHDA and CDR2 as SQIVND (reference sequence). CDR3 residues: CASSMSDQPQHF. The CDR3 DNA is TGTGCCAGTAGTATGAGCGATCAGCCCCAGCATTTT.

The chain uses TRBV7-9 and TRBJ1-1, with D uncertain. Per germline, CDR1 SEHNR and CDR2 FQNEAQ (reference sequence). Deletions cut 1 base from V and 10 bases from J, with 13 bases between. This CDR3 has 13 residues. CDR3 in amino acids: CASSLGLTNGAFF. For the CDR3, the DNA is TGTGCCAGCAGCTTAGGACTGACGAACGGAGCTTTCTTT.

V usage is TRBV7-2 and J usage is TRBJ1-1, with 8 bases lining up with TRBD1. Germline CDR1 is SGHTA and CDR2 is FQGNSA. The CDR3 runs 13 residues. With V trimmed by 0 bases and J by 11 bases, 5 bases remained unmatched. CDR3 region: CASSLAQGAPAFF. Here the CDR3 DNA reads TGTGCCAGCAGCTTAGCGCAGGGGGCGCCTGCTTTCTTT.

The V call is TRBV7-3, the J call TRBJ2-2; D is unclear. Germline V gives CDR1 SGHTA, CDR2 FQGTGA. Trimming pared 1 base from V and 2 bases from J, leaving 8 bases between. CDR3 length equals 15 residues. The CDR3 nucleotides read TGTGCCAGCAGCTTAAATCTGGTCAACACCGGGGAGCTGTTTTTT. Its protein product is CASSLNLVNTGELFF.

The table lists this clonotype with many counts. The CDR3, as DNA: TGTGCCAGCAGCATCCGGGACACAGAGACCCAGTACTTC. This encodes CASSIRDTETQYF. This rearrangement joins TRBV7-3 to TRBJ2-5; a possible D gene is TRBD1 (6 bases). The V and J ends lost 5 bases and 4 bases respectively, with 11 bases between them. Germline CDR1 and CDR2: SGHTA and FQGTGA. The CDR3 contains 13 residues.

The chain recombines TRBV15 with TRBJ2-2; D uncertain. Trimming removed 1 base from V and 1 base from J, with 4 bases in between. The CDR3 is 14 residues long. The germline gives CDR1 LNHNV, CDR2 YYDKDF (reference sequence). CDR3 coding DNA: TGTGCCACCAGCAGAGGGGGGAACACCGGGGAGCTGTTTTTT. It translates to CATSRGGNTGELFF.

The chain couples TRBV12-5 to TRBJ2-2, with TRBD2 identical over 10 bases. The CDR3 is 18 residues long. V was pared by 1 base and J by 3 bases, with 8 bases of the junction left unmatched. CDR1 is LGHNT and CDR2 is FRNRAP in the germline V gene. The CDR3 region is CASGLGASGSTDTGELFF. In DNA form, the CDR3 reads TGTGCTAGTGGTTTGGGCGCTAGCGGGAGTACTGACACCGGGGAGCTGTTTTTT.

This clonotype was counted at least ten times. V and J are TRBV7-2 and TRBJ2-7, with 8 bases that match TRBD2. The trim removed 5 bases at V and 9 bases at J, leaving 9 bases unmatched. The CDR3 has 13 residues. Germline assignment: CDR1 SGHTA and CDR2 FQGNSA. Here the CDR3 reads CASSTGGARRQYF. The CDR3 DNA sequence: TGTGCCAGCAGCACGGGGGGGGCTAGGCGGCAGTACTTC. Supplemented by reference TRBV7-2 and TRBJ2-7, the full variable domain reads GAGVSQSPSNKVTEKGKDVELRCDPISGHTALYWYRQSLGQGLEFLIYFQGNSAPDKSGLPSDRFSAERTGGSVSTLTIQRTQQEDSAVYLCASSTGGARRQYFGPGTRLTVT.

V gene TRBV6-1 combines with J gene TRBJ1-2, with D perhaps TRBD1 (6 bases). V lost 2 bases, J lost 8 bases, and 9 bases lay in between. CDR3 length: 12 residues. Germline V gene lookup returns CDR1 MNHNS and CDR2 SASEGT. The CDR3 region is CASSEKGEGYTF. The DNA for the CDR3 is TGTGCCAGCAGTGAAAAGGGGGAAGGCTACACCTTC.

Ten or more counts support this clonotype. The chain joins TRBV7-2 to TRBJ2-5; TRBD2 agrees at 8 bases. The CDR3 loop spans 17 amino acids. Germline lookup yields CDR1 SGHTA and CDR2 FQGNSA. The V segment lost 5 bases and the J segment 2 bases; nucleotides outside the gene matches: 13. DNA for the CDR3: TGTGCCAGCAGCGCCCAGCTAGGGCGGGGGGCTCAAGAGACCCAGTACTTC. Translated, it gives CASSAQLGRGAQETQYF.

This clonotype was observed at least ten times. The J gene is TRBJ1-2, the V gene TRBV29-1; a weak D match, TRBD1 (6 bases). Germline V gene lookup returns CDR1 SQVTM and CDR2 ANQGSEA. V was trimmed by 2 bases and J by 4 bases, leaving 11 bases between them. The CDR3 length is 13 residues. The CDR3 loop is CSVELARGYGYTF. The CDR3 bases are TGCAGCGTTGAACTCGCCAGGGGCTATGGCTACACCTTC.

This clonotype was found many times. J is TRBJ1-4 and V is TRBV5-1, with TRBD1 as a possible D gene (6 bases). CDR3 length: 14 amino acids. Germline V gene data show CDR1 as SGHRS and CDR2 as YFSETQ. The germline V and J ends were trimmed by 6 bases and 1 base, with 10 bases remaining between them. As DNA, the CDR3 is TGCGCCAGCAACCAAGGGGGAACTAATGAAAAACTGTTTTTT. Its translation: CASNQGGTNEKLFF.